This T cell receptor beta chain is drawn from a study of blood T cell repertoires in COVID-19. At the level of the study: PBMCs, B-cell-depleted T cells, or T cells provided the cDNA or gDNA that made up the material.

This CDR3 has 15 residues. Germline V lookup: CDR1 MDHEN, CDR2 SYDVKM. Trimming took 2 bases from V and 8 from J; bases not matched to a gene: 11. Clones were read by immunoSEQ multiplex PCR, and TCRdb kept only the in-frame ones, dropping some. The repertoire includes some 130,000 clones, approximately 88% of them detected once, and 10% to 13% sits in the top ten. This clone has a single count. The receptor was derived from a man in his fifties with acute or convalescent COVID-19. The material sequenced was peripheral blood. The rearrangement links TRBV28 to TRBJ1-2; 7 bases match TRBD1. CDR3 sequence (DNA): TGTGCCAGCAGTTTACAACCGGGACAGATTAGGGGCTACACCTTC. Protein: CASSLQPGQIRGYTF.